This T cell receptor beta chain emerged from a study of PD-1 blockade in mismatch repair-deficient tumors. Study-level background: Patients had 12 mismatch repair-deficient cancer types and were previously treated and progressing. Study results and limitations: Tumor-resident clones, often absent from pretreatment blood, expanded after pembrolizumab and then contracted.

TCRs were sequenced from a few patients responding to pembrolizumab. Details on this clone: Its target is unknown.

Sequencing was performed with immunoSEQ multiplex PCR; in TCRdb, only in-frame clones are kept and a portion is missing. The sample contains fewer than 25,000 clones, roughly 87% of which appear only once. The CDR3 runs to 14 residues. The germline gives CDR1 SQVTM, CDR2 ANQGSEA. V was trimmed by 2 bases and J by 3 bases, leaving 13 bases between them. The chain recombines TRBV29-1 with TRBJ1-1, with a tentative D call TRBD1 (5 bases). The source was PBMCs, collected 52 weeks after starting pembrolizumab. The TCR was taken from an adult with mismatch repair-deficient cancer. The CDR3 DNA reads TGCAGCGTTGAACCCAGGGAAGGGTACACTGAAGCTTTCTTT. Encoded protein: CSVEPREGYTEAFF.